The T cell receptor (beta chain) under discussion was sequenced for a study of cytomegalovirus exposure and HLA in healthy donors. Primers included in the PCR were 60 Vbeta and 13 Jbeta primers. The method was immunoSEQ multiplex PCR; TCRdb's version includes in-frame clones alone and lacks a portion of them. The sample yields approximately 180,000 clones, around 79% seen once. The CDR3 runs 12 residues. The V end lost 3 bases, the J end lost 8 bases, and 13 bases lay between the germline ends. Germline CDR1 SQVTM, CDR2 ANQGSEA. Study findings and constraints: Previously analyzed data showed that most TCR beta V segments were productive at a frequency of about 90% or about 30%. Analysis performed later found approximately 17,000 TCR beta sequences associated with HLA alleles at 0.05 false discovery rate.

Regarding this clone: What it binds is not known.

Material: PBMCs. The source is a man aged 35 to 55 in good health and CMV-seropositive. The rearrangement joins TRBV29-1 to TRBJ1-1; TRBD1 might be the D (5 bases). The CDR3 region has the DNA TGCAGCGTTGATAGGGTAGGGGCAGAAGCTTTCTTT. Amino acids: CSVDRVGAEAFF.